This record concerns one T cell receptor beta chain sequence. Its antigen remains unidentified. The data derive from a study of cytomegalovirus exposure and HLA in healthy donors. Assay used: immunoSEQ multiplex PCR; TCRdb lists only in-frame clones, some missing. The data contain some 80,000 clones, 90% to 96% of them singletons. Study results and limitations: Researchers catalogued 150 or so TCR beta chains as cytomegalovirus-associated. Many donors shared some public TCRs, even though most TCR sequences were rare.

Separation from the 666-subject first cohort characterized the roughly 120-subject validation cohort, to which the donors belonged. This clonotype originated in a man aged 18 to 29 in good health and CMV-seropositive. Sequenced input: PBMCs.

Here the CDR3 reads CASRRGTGENTEAFF. The DNA of the CDR3 is TGTGCCAGCCGGCGAGGGACAGGGGAGAACACTGAAGCTTTCTTT. This sequence joins TRBV2 and TRBJ1-1, with TRBD1 matching over 10 bases. V was clipped by 8 bases and J by 1 base; unmatched bases: 7. The CDR3 has 15 residues. From germline, CDR1 is SNHLY and CDR2 FYNNEI. The variable domain in full, completed from reference TRBV2 and TRBJ1-1, reads EPEVTQTPSHQVTQMGQEVILRCVPISNHLYFYWYRQILGQKVEFLVSFYNNEISEKSEIFDDQFSVERPDGSNFTLKIRSTKLEDSAMYFCASRRGTGENTEAFFGQGTRLTVV.